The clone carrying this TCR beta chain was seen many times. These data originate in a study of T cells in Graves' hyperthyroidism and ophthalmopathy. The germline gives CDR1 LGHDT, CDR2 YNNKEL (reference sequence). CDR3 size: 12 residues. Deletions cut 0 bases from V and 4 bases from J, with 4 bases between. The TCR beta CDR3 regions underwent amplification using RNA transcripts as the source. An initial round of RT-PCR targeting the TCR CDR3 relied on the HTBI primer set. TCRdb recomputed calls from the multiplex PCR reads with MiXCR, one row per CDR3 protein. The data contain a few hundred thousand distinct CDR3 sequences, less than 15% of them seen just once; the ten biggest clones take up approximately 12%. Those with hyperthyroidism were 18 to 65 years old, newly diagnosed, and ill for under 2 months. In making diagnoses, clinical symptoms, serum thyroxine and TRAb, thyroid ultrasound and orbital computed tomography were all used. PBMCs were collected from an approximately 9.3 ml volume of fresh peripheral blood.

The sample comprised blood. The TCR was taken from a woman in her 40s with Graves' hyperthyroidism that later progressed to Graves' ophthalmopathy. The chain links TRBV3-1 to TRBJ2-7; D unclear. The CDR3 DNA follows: TGTGCCAGCAGCCAAGACAAGTACGAGCAGTACTTC. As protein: CASSQDKYEQYF.